The present T cell receptor beta chain was sequenced within a study of blood T cell repertoires in COVID-19. Study background: Spain, Italy and the United States supplied samples that represented acute and convalescent COVID-19. T cells, B-cell-depleted T cells, or PBMCs provided the cDNA or gDNA that served as material.

Germline V gene sequence: CDR1 SEHNR, CDR2 FQNEAQ (reference sequence). The CDR3 runs to 18 residues. The germline V and J ends were trimmed by 4 bases and 0 bases, with 18 bases remaining between them. In the original analysis: By means of reference gene primer amplification, nucleated cell counts were estimated. Clones were read by immunoSEQ multiplex PCR, and TCRdb kept only the in-frame ones, dropping some. V and J calls plus clone size are reproduced from that table; the DNA served to infer D and trimming. This table has roughly 63,000 clones, 85% to 90% appearing once. The sample taken for sequencing was peripheral blood. This clonotype originated in a man in his fifties with acute or convalescent COVID-19. The chain has TRBV7-9 and TRBJ1-4, with a weak D call TRBD1 (5 bases). The chain's CDR3 is CASSSLSGTGATNEKLFF. CDR3 in DNA: TGTGCCAGCAGCTCACTCTCCGGGACTGGGGCAACTAATGAAAAACTGTTTTTT. The full variable domain, rest sourced from reference TRBV7-9 and TRBJ1-4, is DTGVSQNPRHKITKRGQNVTFRCDPISEHNRLYWYRQTLGQGPEFLTYFQNEAQLEKSRLLSDRFSAERPKGSFSTLEIQRTEQGDSAMYLCASSSLSGTGATNEKLFFGSGTQLSVL.